Listed here are 29 T cell receptor beta chains from one sample, sequenced in a study of blood T cell repertoires in COVID-19. TCRdb's copy holds only in-frame clones and misses some; the assay was immunoSEQ multiplex PCR. In the table there are about 220,000 clones, about 88% of which are singletons. The sample comprised peripheral blood. These receptors were taken from a man between 35 and 55 years old with acute or convalescent COVID-19.

Only one count was recorded for this clone. The chain is built from TRBV7-9 and TRBJ2-7; D not certain. Germline V gives CDR1 SEHNR, CDR2 FQNEAQ (reference sequence). This CDR3 has 15 residues. V was clipped by 1 base and J by 4 bases, with 14 bases between them. CDR3 DNA sequence: TGTGCCAGCAGCTTAGTGAGCCGTCTGGTGTACGAGCAGTACTTC. Its translation: CASSLVSRLVYEQYF.

V usage is TRBV19 and J usage is TRBJ2-7; D remains ambiguous. The CDR3 has 14 residues. Trimming took 3 bases from V and 4 from J, leaving 13 bases between them. Germline V lookup: CDR1 LNHDA, CDR2 SQIVND (reference sequence). The CDR3 protein is CASSILGFSYEQYF. The CDR3 bases are TGTGCCAGTAGTATCCTCGGGTTCTCTTACGAGCAGTACTTC.

This chain connects TRBV6-5 to TRBJ1-1, with 8 nucleotides matching TRBD1. The CDR3 totals 13 residues. CDR1 MNHEY and CDR2 SVGAGI come from the germline V gene. V shed 6 bases, J shed 5 bases, and the junction held 5 bases outside the gene matches. This CDR3 reads CASSPNRGTEAFF. The CDR3 DNA sequence: TGTGCCAGCAGCCCCAACAGGGGGACTGAAGCTTTCTTT.

The chain employs TRBV19 and TRBJ1-2; D might be TRBD1 (6 bases). Germline V gives CDR1 LNHDA, CDR2 SQIVND (reference sequence). This CDR3 spans 15 amino acids. With 1 base removed from V and 2 bases from J, the gap between germline ends came to 11 bases. The CDR3 is CASSIGGTGNYGYTF. CDR3 DNA sequence: TGTGCCAGTAGTATAGGGGGAACAGGGAACTATGGCTACACCTTC. The full variable domain, completed using reference TRBV19 and TRBJ1-2, is DGGITQSPKYLFRKEGQNVTLSCEQNLNHDAMYWYRQDPGQGLRLIYYSQIVNDFQKGDIAEGYSVSREKKESFPLTVTSAQKNPTAFYLCASSIGGTGNYGYTFGSGTRLTVV.

The gene calls are TRBV5-1 and TRBJ2-2, with D maybe TRBD1 (6 bases). The CDR3 loop spans 14 amino acids. With 3 bases removed from V and 7 bases from J, the gap between germline ends came to 13 bases. The germline gives CDR1 SGHRS, CDR2 YFSETQ. The CDR3 is CASSSYQGIGELFF. CDR3 nucleotides: TGCGCCAGCAGCTCATACCAGGGGATCGGGGAGCTGTTTTTT.

The genes are TRBV5-1 and TRBJ2-1, with D perhaps matching TRBD1 (5 bases). The CDR3 spans 15 residues. Germline loops: CDR1 SGHRS, CDR2 YFSETQ. Trimming left V 0 bases short and J 7 bases short, with 14 bases between. CDR3 sequence reads: CASSLGSVGVNEQFF. The CDR3 DNA reads as TGCGCCAGCAGCTTGGGGTCTGTAGGGGTAAATGAGCAGTTCTTC.

The rearrangement links TRBV5-1 to TRBJ2-7, with a possible D match to TRBD1 (5 bases). This CDR3 is 17 amino acids long. V was trimmed by 3 bases and J by 0 bases, leaving 19 bases between them. Per the germline V gene, CDR1 is SGHRS and CDR2 is YFSETQ. CDR3 bases: TGCGCCAGCAGCTCTTTAACTACAGGTCTAAGCTCCTACGAGCAGTACTTC. It encodes CASSSLTTGLSSYEQYF.

This chain uses TRBV5-4 with TRBJ2-2; D ambiguous. The length of the CDR3 is 14 residues. Germline V gene data show CDR1 as SGHNT and CDR2 as YYREEE (reference sequence). Trimming stripped 3 bases from V and 4 bases from J, with 10 bases between. The CDR3 loop reads CASSSQPSTGELFF. CDR3 coding DNA: TGTGCCAGCAGCTCGCAACCTAGCACCGGGGAGCTGTTTTTT.

The V and J genes are TRBV3-1 (or the pseudogene TRBV3-2) and TRBJ2-1, with TRBD2 matching over 12 bases. CDR1 is LGHDT, CDR2 YNNKEL, per germline (reference sequence). CDR3 size: 16 residues. Trimming removed 4 bases from V and 8 bases from J; junction bases left unmatched: 9. The CDR3 loop reads CASSPTSGGSVDEQFF. The CDR3 DNA sequence: TGTGCCAGCAGCCCCACTAGCGGGGGGTCCGTGGATGAGCAGTTCTTC.

CDR3: CSVGGGAGPGTQYF. The DNA of the CDR3 is TGCAGCGTTGGGGGCGGGGCAGGCCCAGGGACCCAGTACTTC. The genes are TRBV29-1 and TRBJ2-5; TRBD2 might be the D (6 bases). V was pared by 4 bases and J by 7 bases, with 19 bases between. The CDR3 is 14 amino acids. Germline V gene sequence: CDR1 SQVTM, CDR2 ANQGSEA.

This clone came up once. The V gene is TRBV28, the J gene TRBJ2-6, with 7 bases lining up with TRBD2. CDR1 is MDHEN and CDR2 is SYDVKM in the germline V gene. The CDR3 is 16 residues long. The J segment lost 1 base and the V segment lost 5 bases, leaving 5 bases of the junction unmatched. In DNA form, the CDR3 reads TGTGCCAGCAGTCTGAGGGGAGGGTCTGGGGCCAACGTCCTGACTTTC. As protein: CASSLRGGSGANVLTF. Using reference TRBV28 and TRBJ2-6 for the parts outside the CDR3, the full variable domain is DVKVTQSSRYLVKRTGEKVFLECVQDMDHENMFWYRQDPGLGLRLIYFSYDVKMKEKGDIPEGYSVSREKKERFSLILESASTNQTSMYLCASSLRGGSGANVLTFGAGSRLTVL.

This rearrangement joins TRBV5-1 to TRBJ2-5, with 9 nucleotides matching TRBD1. The length of the CDR3 is 15 residues. The germline gives CDR1 SGHRS, CDR2 YFSETQ. The junction had 7 bases not matched to a gene; V was cut back by 0 bases and J by 7 bases. The CDR3 DNA reads as TGCGCCAGCAGCTTGGCCGGGACAGGGCAGGGGACCCAGTACTTC. Protein: CASSLAGTGQGTQYF.

This chain links TRBV9 with TRBJ2-7; maybe TRBD2 (6 bases). Germline V gives CDR1 SGDLS, CDR2 YYNGEE. The CDR3 is 15 amino acids. V was shortened by 4 bases and J by 2 bases, with 16 bases between the two germline ends. CDR3 loop: CASSLSSARTYEQYF. The CDR3 bases are TGTGCCAGCAGCTTATCTAGCGCCCGCACCTACGAGCAGTACTTC.

This clone occurred a few times. This rearrangement joins TRBV7-7 to TRBJ2-3; D uncertain. The CDR3 is 16 amino acids. V lost 5 bases and J lost 0, with 15 bases in between. Germline loops: CDR1 SSHAT, CDR2 FNYEAQ (reference sequence). The CDR3 nucleotides read TGTGCCAGCAGCCGAGCCCATTCCACTAGCACAGATACGCAGTATTTT. Translating it yields CASSRAHSTSTDTQYF.

CDR3 sequence reads: CASSLRTGDPGELFF. The CDR3 DNA reads TGTGCCAGCAGTCTAAGGACAGGGGATCCCGGGGAGCTGTTTTTT. The genes are TRBV6-5 and TRBJ2-2; 9 bases are a match to TRBD1. The length of the CDR3 is 15 residues. Germline trimming cut 5 bases from V and 6 bases from J; bases unmatched to any gene: 7. Germline V lookup: CDR1 MNHEY, CDR2 SVGAGI.

The rearrangement joins TRBV4-2 to TRBJ1-2; 7 nucleotides align to TRBD1. Germline values: CDR1 LGHNA, CDR2 YNFKEQ. This CDR3 has 15 amino acids. Unmatched junction bases numbered 10, after V lost 4 bases and J lost 5 bases. The CDR3 loop is CASSPTGTAEYGYTF. For the CDR3, the DNA is TGTGCCAGCAGCCCGACCGGGACAGCGGAATATGGCTACACCTTC.

This clone was observed a handful of times. In the same sample, other DNA sequences code for this CDR3. The chain has TRBV2 and TRBJ1-1; D might be TRBD1 (6 bases). This CDR3 spans 12 amino acids. Looked up from germline, CDR1 is SNHLY and CDR2 is FYNNEI. V was pared by 6 bases and J by 5 bases, with 10 bases between. The CDR3 reads CASSRGRTEAFF. The CDR3 DNA is TGTGCCAGCAGCAGGGGCCGAACTGAAGCTTTCTTT.

The V and J genes are TRBV7-9 and TRBJ1-1; TRBD1 matches at 8 bases. Germline V gene lookup returns CDR1 SEHNR and CDR2 FQNEAQ (reference sequence). The trim removed 0 bases at V and 8 bases at J, leaving 2 bases unmatched. The CDR3 spans 13 residues. The CDR3 DNA follows: TGTGCCAGCAGCTTAGCGACAGGGGCCGAAGCTTTCTTT. Its protein is CASSLATGAEAFF. Combining the CDR3 with reference TRBV7-9 and TRBJ1-1 gives the whole variable domain DTGVSQNPRHKITKRGQNVTFRCDPISEHNRLYWYRQTLGQGPEFLTYFQNEAQLEKSRLLSDRFSAERPKGSFSTLEIQRTEQGDSAMYLCASSLATGAEAFFGQGTRLTVV.

The V call is TRBV3-1 (or the pseudogene TRBV3-2), the J call TRBJ1-2, with D uncertain. Trimming removed 1 base from V and 6 bases from J, with 9 bases in between. This CDR3 has 13 amino acids. From germline, CDR1 is LGHDT and CDR2 YNNKEL (reference sequence). The DNA of the CDR3 is TGTGCCAGCAGCCAAGTCAGGTCTGATGGCTACACCTTC. This translates into CASSQVRSDGYTF.

The J gene is TRBJ2-7, the V gene TRBV4-1, with TRBD2 as a possible D gene (6 bases). Trimming stripped 2 bases from V and 6 bases from J, with 11 bases between. This CDR3 has 13 amino acids. CDR1 and CDR2 (germline): MGHRA, YSYEKL. The chain's CDR3 is CASSQSMGGEQYF. The CDR3 DNA sequence: TGCGCCAGCAGCCAAAGCATGGGAGGCGAGCAGTACTTC.

This clone was seen once. V and J are TRBV6-5 and TRBJ2-1; maybe TRBD1 (6 bases). The V end was cut by 4 bases, the J end by 0 bases, with 10 bases between. This CDR3 comprises 15 residues. The germline gives CDR1 MNHEY, CDR2 SVGAGI. The DNA of the CDR3 is TGTGCCAGCAGTTCGAACAGGGTCTCCTACAATGAGCAGTTCTTC. It codes for CASSSNRVSYNEQFF.

This clone has a handful of counts. The V and J genes are TRBV4-1 and TRBJ2-3, with 11 bases matching TRBD2. The germline gives CDR1 MGHRA, CDR2 YSYEKL. The length of the CDR3 is 17 residues. V dropped 5 bases and J dropped 4; count of bases not matched to a gene: 11. The CDR3 is CASSLQSSGGYPDTQYF. The CDR3 bases are TGCGCCAGCAGCTTACAATCTAGCGGGGGGTACCCAGATACGCAGTATTTT.

V usage is TRBV27 and J usage is TRBJ1-5; D is unclear. The CDR3 is 13 amino acids. V lost 3 bases, J lost 0 bases, and 3 bases lay in between. The V gene's germline CDR1 is MNHEY and CDR2 SMNVEV (reference sequence). This CDR3 is CASSFVSNQPQHF. CDR3 DNA: TGTGCCAGCAGTTTCGTTAGCAATCAGCCCCAGCATTTT.

The V gene is TRBV6-5, the J gene TRBJ2-3, with a possible D match to TRBD1 (5 bases). The V and J ends lost 8 bases and 6 bases respectively, with 18 bases between them. The germline V gene encodes CDR1 MNHEY and CDR2 SVGAGI. The CDR3 has 14 amino acids. Here the CDR3 reads CASVLWGSPDTQYF. The CDR3 DNA follows: TGTGCCAGCGTCCTGTGGGGCAGTCCCGATACGCAGTATTTT.

This chain links TRBV7-9 with TRBJ2-5, with 7 bases that match TRBD2. The CDR3 sequence is 17 residues long. Losses at the gene ends were 7 bases for V and 2 bases for J; bases not matched to a gene: 16. Germline CDR1 is SEHNR and CDR2 is FQNEAQ (reference sequence). CDR3 protein: CASTRPRPAGVQETQYF. The DNA of the CDR3 is TGTGCCAGCACCCGACCTCGGCCGGCGGGAGTACAAGAGACCCAGTACTTC.

This clone was counted a single time. The chain joins TRBV6-5 to TRBJ2-1, with TRBD2 matching over 8 bases. The germline CDR1 and CDR2 sequences are MNHEY and SVGAGI. The CDR3 covers 11 residues. The junction had 5 bases not matched to a gene; V was cut back by 7 bases and J by 12 bases. Here the CDR3 reads CASTAGAGQFF. The CDR3 DNA sequence: TGTGCCAGCACAGCGGGAGCGGGGCAGTTCTTC.

The rearrangement uses TRBV7-9 and TRBJ1-3, with 8 nucleotides matching TRBD1. Germline V CDR1 and CDR2: SEHNR, FQNEAQ (reference sequence). The CDR3 is made up of 17 amino acids. With V trimmed by 2 bases and J by 2 bases, 8 bases remained unmatched. In DNA form, the CDR3 reads TGTGCCAGCAGCTTAAAATCTGACAGGGGAGCTGGAAACACCATATATTTT. Amino acids: CASSLKSDRGAGNTIYF.

The V and J genes are TRBV7-2 and TRBJ2-7; D may be TRBD1 (5 bases). Germline CDR1 is SGHTA and CDR2 is FQGNSA. The CDR3 extends over 15 amino acids. V lost 1 base and J lost 0, with 10 bases in between. The CDR3 here is CASSLGGLSSYEQYF. CDR3 nucleotide sequence: TGTGCCAGCAGCTTAGGGGGCCTAAGCTCCTACGAGCAGTACTTC.

The chain has TRBV28 and TRBJ2-5; 7 bases are shared with TRBD2. CDR3 length equals 15 residues. With 5 bases clipped from V and 5 bases from J, the junction kept 11 bases outside the gene matches. Germline V gene lookup returns CDR1 MDHEN and CDR2 SYDVKM. CDR3 sequence (DNA): TGTGCCAGCAGTGCCGCTCTAGCGGAGGGGGAGACCCAGTACTTC. Translated: CASSAALAEGETQYF.